This is a list of T cell receptor beta chains from one sample in a study of blood T cell repertoires in COVID-19. Sequencing used immunoSEQ multiplex PCR; TCRdb keeps in-frame clones, though not all of them. The sample consists of a few hundred thousand clones, over 80% of them appearing once. The sequencing input was PBMCs or T cells enriched from blood (not recorded which). These receptors were taken from a woman aged 45-65 years who had recovered from COVID-19. CDR3s include the opening cysteine and the closing phenylalanine or tryptophan. Fields, in order: J gene, V gene, D gene, clone size, CDR3 DNA, CDR3 protein. The D gene is left open where the match is weak. Rows give clone size only sometimes, using once, few, many, or a class for an expanded clone.

>TRBJ1-2|TRBV6-5|TRBD1|-
TGTGCCAGCAGTAGGGGACAGGGGTCCTATGGCTACACCTTC
CASSRGQGSYGYTF
>TRBJ2-1|TRBV7-3|-|once
TGTGCCAGCAGCTTAACTAGCAGCTACAATGAGCAGTTCTTC
CASSLTSSYNEQFF
>TRBJ2-5|TRBV25-1|TRBD2|-
TGTGCCAGCAGTGAGCTGACTAGCGGGGGGAGAGAGACCCAGTACTTC
CASSELTSGGRETQYF
>TRBJ1-1|TRBV5-8|-|-
TGTGCCAGCAGCTTATTTGGAGCCTCTGAAGCTTTCTTT
CASSLFGASEAFF
>TRBJ1-1|TRBV7-2|-|once
TGTGCCAGCAGCTTGAGGGAGGGCACTGAAGCTTTCTTT
CASSLREGTEAFF
>TRBJ1-1|TRBV7-2|-|few
TGTGCCAGCAGCTTAGAGGGGGTTGGACCTAAAGCTTTCTTT
CASSLEGVGPKAFF
>TRBJ2-1|TRBV19|TRBD2|-
TGTGCCAGTAGTATTGGGACTAGCTCCAATGAGCAGTTCTTC
CASSIGTSSNEQFF
>TRBJ2-2|TRBV12-3/TRBV12-4|-|-
TGTGCCAGCAGTTTGATCCAGACCGGGGAGCTGTTTTTT
CASSLIQTGELFF
>TRBJ2-1|TRBV4-1|TRBD2|-
TGCGCCAGCAGCCAAGCCGGGGCGGGAGTGTTCTGGAATGAGCAGTTCTTC
CASSQAGAGVFWNEQFF
>TRBJ2-2|TRBV9|-|-
TGTGCCAGCAGCACGAGGGGATATAATGAGGAGGGGCAAAACACCGGGGAGCTGTTTTTT
CASSTRGYNEEGQNTGELFF
>TRBJ1-2|TRBV7-2|TRBD1|-
TGTGCCAGCAGCTTAGTCAGGGGGCAGGGCTACACCTTC
CASSLVRGQGYTF